These 10 T cell receptor beta chains share one sample of origin, sequenced in a study of cytomegalovirus exposure and HLA in healthy donors. Amplification used 60 Vbeta primers and 13 Jbeta primers. This table comes from immunoSEQ multiplex PCR, and its TCRdb copy is limited to in-frame clones, with some not included. The table shows about 100,000 clones, with 70% to 85% occurring only once. Sequenced: PBMCs. The receptors were sampled from a woman aged 18-30 years in good health and CMV-seronegative.

The chain is built from TRBV4-3 and TRBJ2-2; D possibly corresponds to TRBD2 (6 bases). Germline CDR1 reads LGHNA; CDR2 reads YSLEER. This CDR3 is built from 14 residues. Trimming pared 4 bases from V and 4 bases from J, leaving 10 bases between. The CDR3 DNA sequence: TGCGCCAGCAGCCCCGGGAGCCTCACCGGGGAGCTGTTTTTT. This encodes CASSPGSLTGELFF.

Comments on this clone: Other nucleotide sequences in the sample specify the same CDR3. Here the CDR3 DNA reads TGTGCCAGCAGTTATAACTCAGGACAGGTTTGGGAAAAACTGTTTTTT. Translated: CASSYNSGQVWEKLFF. The chain combines TRBV6-6 with TRBJ1-4; 7 nucleotides align to TRBD1. Germline lookup yields CDR1 MNHNY and CDR2 SVGAGI (reference sequence). The CDR3 spans 16 residues. J gave up 8 bases and V 3 bases, and 12 bases lay outside the gene matches.

The chain combines TRBV6-5 with TRBJ1-5; D unclear. Trimming took off 4 bases at V and 4 bases at J, with 8 bases between the two ends. The CDR3 runs to 13 residues. Germline assignment: CDR1 MNHEY and CDR2 SVGAGI. CDR3 DNA: TGTGCCAGCAGTTCGACGGAGAATCAGCCCCAGCATTTT. It encodes CASSSTENQPQHF.

In this sample, this clone turned up a few times. The V and J genes are TRBV7-9 and TRBJ2-1, with unresolved D. The CDR3 covers 11 residues. Germline-derived CDR1 and CDR2 are SEHNR and FQNEAQ (reference sequence). V shed 5 bases and J shed 9 bases, with 8 bases lying between them. The chain's CDR3 is CASSLLSEQFF. The CDR3 DNA reads TGTGCCAGCAGCCTCCTGTCTGAGCAGTTCTTC.

V gene TRBV7-8 combines with J gene TRBJ2-2; no definite D call. V dropped 5 bases and J dropped 0 bases, with 13 bases sitting between them. The germline gives CDR1 SGHVS, CDR2 FQNEAQ. CDR3 length: 16 amino acids. For the CDR3, the DNA is TGTGCCAGCAGCCGACACCCAGTCGCGAACACCGGGGAGCTGTTTTTT. This translates into CASSRHPVANTGELFF. Full variable domain (missing parts from reference TRBV7-8 and TRBJ2-2): GAGVSQSPRYKVAKRGQDVALRCDPISGHVSLFWYQQALGQGPEFLTYFQNEAQLDKSGLPSDRFFAERPEGSVSTLKIQRTQQEDSAVYLCASSRHPVANTGELFFGEGSRLTVL.

The chain joins TRBV2 to TRBJ1-5; TRBD1 might be the D (6 bases). Trimming pared 9 bases from V and 2 bases from J, leaving 17 bases between. The CDR3 loop spans 15 amino acids. Germline CDR1 SNHLY, CDR2 FYNNEI. The chain's CDR3 is CASRQAPAGNQPQHF. DNA of the CDR3: TGTGCCAGTAGACAGGCCCCAGCGGGCAATCAGCCCCAGCATTTT. Drawing the rest from reference TRBV2 and TRBJ1-5, the complete variable domain is EPEVTQTPSHQVTQMGQEVILRCVPISNHLYFYWYRQILGQKVEFLVSFYNNEISEKSEIFDDQFSVERPDGSNFTLKIRSTKLEDSAMYFCASRQAPAGNQPQHFGDGTRLSIL.

V usage is TRBV7-2 and J usage is TRBJ2-7, with a possible D match to TRBD2 (5 bases). Germline V lookup: CDR1 SGHTA, CDR2 FQGNSA. V lost 4 bases, J lost 0 bases, and 10 bases lay in between. The CDR3 sequence is 14 residues long. The CDR3 DNA reads as TGTGCCAGCAGCTCCTCACGGGACTCCTACGAGCAGTACTTC. Its translation: CASSSSRDSYEQYF.

The table lists this clone with a few counts. The chain is built from TRBV4-3 and TRBJ1-1; TRBD1 might be the D (6 bases). V lost 0 bases and J lost 0, with 14 bases in between. The CDR3 runs 17 residues. Germline V lookup: CDR1 LGHNA, CDR2 YSLEER. DNA of the CDR3: TGCGCCAGCAGCCAAGATTCGGTGCAGGGGATGAACACTGAAGCTTTCTTT. This sequence encodes CASSQDSVQGMNTEAFF.

The chain carries TRBV28 and TRBJ1-2; TRBD1 agrees at 10 bases. CDR1 is MDHEN, CDR2 SYDVKM, per germline. This CDR3 region has 13 residues. The ends lost 5 bases at V and 8 bases at J; junction bases unmatched: 5. The CDR3 DNA reads TGTGCCAGCAGTACCAGGGACAGGGGCGGCTACACCTTC. Its translation: CASSTRDRGGYTF.

The chain employs TRBV6-6 and TRBJ2-7, with no clear D. Trimming removed 2 bases from V and 0 bases from J, with 11 bases in between. Germline V gene sequence: CDR1 MNHNY, CDR2 SVGAGI (reference sequence). This CDR3 comprises 15 residues. In DNA, the CDR3 is TGTGCCAGCAGTTACCATAGACTGAACTCCTACGAGCAGTACTTC. The encoded protein is CASSYHRLNSYEQYF.